This T cell receptor beta chain originates from a study of cytomegalovirus exposure and HLA in healthy donors. Study-wide context: A prior analysis found 117 million unique TCR beta sequences from 150 million to 200 million T cells.

With regard to this clone: As yet, its antigen is unknown.

The study's findings and limits: CMV serostatus was the only immune exposure information that was available.

Primers for the PCR totalled 60 Vbeta and 13 Jbeta. Produced via immunoSEQ multiplex PCR; TCRdb's table is partial and in-frame only. The data contain roughly 110,000 clones, 55% to 75% of them singletons. Healthy bone marrow donors supplied every sample. CDR3 size: 16 residues. Deletions cut 0 bases from V and 4 bases from J, with 18 bases between. Germline CDR1 GTSNPN, CDR2 SVGIG (reference sequence). The rearrangement uses TRBV30 and TRBJ1-2; D is perhaps TRBD1 (5 bases). This TCR was recovered from a man between 25 and 39 years old in good health and CMV-seropositive. The specimen was PBMCs. The CDR3 nucleotides are TGTGCCTGGAGTGTAAGTCGGGGGACGGCCACCTATGGCTACACCTTC. Residues: CAWSVSRGTATYGYTF. Filled out from reference TRBV30 and TRBJ1-2, the complete variable domain reads SQTIHQWPATLVQPVGSPLSLECTVEGTSNPNLYWYRQAAGRGLQLLFYSVGIGQISSEVPQNLSASRPQDRQFILSSKKLLLSDSGFYLCAWSVSRGTATYGYTFGSGTRLTVV.